The next 9 T cell receptor beta chains were all read from a single sample in a study of blood T cell repertoires in COVID-19. Generated by immunoSEQ multiplex PCR, the TCRdb table keeps only in-frame clones and is missing some. The table has some 150,000 clones, around 83% seen once. Sequences were obtained from peripheral blood. Every receptor here comes from a woman aged 50 to 65 in a cohort sampled during active or convalescent COVID-19.

This clone was observed a handful of times. V is TRBV2 and J is TRBJ1-2; D remains ambiguous. CDR1 is SNHLY and CDR2 is FYNNEI in the germline V gene. This CDR3 comprises 12 residues. V lost 5 bases and J 1 base, leaving 5 bases between the germline ends. The CDR3 DNA follows: TGTGCCAGCAGTATAATTAACTATGGCTACACCTTC. It specifies CASSIINYGYTF.

The chain carries TRBV9 and TRBJ1-5; D remains ambiguous. The ends were cut back, 3 bases at V and 0 bases at J, with 16 bases in the middle. Germline CDR1 SGDLS, CDR2 YYNGEE. The CDR3 loop spans 17 amino acids. The CDR3 DNA reads TGTGCCAGCAGCGCATATAAAGACTCAAGTAGCAATCAGCCCCAGCATTTT. This codes for CASSAYKDSSSNQPQHF.

The chain uses TRBV10-3 and TRBJ1-1; TRBD1 matches 9 bases. CDR1 and CDR2 (germline): ENHRY, SYGVKD. Germline trimming cut 0 bases from V and 12 bases from J; bases unmatched to any gene: 8. CDR3 length equals 14 residues. The chain's CDR3 is CAISESGQGTMTFF. The CDR3 bases are TGTGCCATCAGTGAGTCGGGACAGGGAACAATGACTTTCTTT.

The chain is built from TRBV4-1 and TRBJ2-7, with TRBD2 as a possible D gene (5 bases). Deletions cut 0 bases from V and 4 bases from J, with 10 bases between. The CDR3 is 14 amino acids. CDR1 and CDR2 (germline): MGHRA, YSYEKL. CDR3 sequence: CASSQELGVYEQYF. The CDR3 DNA sequence: TGCGCCAGCAGCCAAGAACTCGGGGTATACGAGCAGTACTTC.

The chain employs TRBV2 and TRBJ1-4; D is undetermined. In germline, CDR1 is SNHLY, CDR2 FYNNEI. The CDR3 runs 14 residues. The germline V and J ends were trimmed by 8 bases and 8 bases, with 18 bases remaining between them. CDR3 residues: CASSPWSIYEKLFF. CDR3 sequence (DNA): TGTGCCAGCTCCCCTTGGAGTATCTACGAAAAACTGTTTTTT. Using reference TRBV2 and TRBJ1-4 for the parts outside the CDR3, the full variable domain is EPEVTQTPSHQVTQMGQEVILRCVPISNHLYFYWYRQILGQKVEFLVSFYNNEISEKSEIFDDQFSVERPDGSNFTLKIRSTKLEDSAMYFCASSPWSIYEKLFFGSGTQLSVL.

CDR3 residues: CASRTGQTDTQYF. The CDR3 nucleotides are TGTGCCAGTAGAACAGGACAGACAGATACGCAGTATTTT. The chain has TRBV19 and TRBJ2-3, with D possibly TRBD1 on 6 matching bases. Between the trimmed V and J ends, which lost 6 bases and 3 bases, there was a span of 10 bases. The CDR3 spans 13 residues. CDR1 is LNHDA and CDR2 is SQIVND in the germline V gene (reference sequence).

The chain links TRBV30 to TRBJ2-3, with 9 bases matching TRBD1. The V segment lost 2 bases and the J segment 4 bases; nucleotides outside the gene matches: 10. Germline loops: CDR1 GTSNPN, CDR2 SVGIG (reference sequence). The CDR3 has 16 residues. CDR3 sequence (DNA): TGTGCCTGGAGTAGAAGGGGACAGGGTTGGGCAGATACGCAGTATTTT. It is translated as CAWSRRGQGWADTQYF.

This chain joins TRBV5-1 and TRBJ2-1; 12 bases match TRBD2. The CDR3 runs to 17 residues. Germline V gene data show CDR1 as SGHRS and CDR2 as YFSETQ. V shed 3 bases and J 4 bases; nucleotides not matched to a gene: 8. The CDR3 sequence is CASSSQGLAGPYNEQFF. CDR3 sequence (DNA): TGCGCCAGCAGCTCACAAGGACTAGCGGGGCCATACAATGAGCAGTTCTTC.

V and J are TRBV6-6 and TRBJ1-1; 7 bases are a match to TRBD1. CDR1 and CDR2 (germline): MNHNY, SVGAGI (reference sequence). The CDR3 spans 13 residues. J gave up 8 bases and V 4 bases, and 7 bases lay outside the gene matches. The CDR3 bases are TGTGCCAGCAGTTCGGGACAGTCCCTGGAAGCTTTCTTT. Protein product: CASSSGQSLEAFF.